This T cell receptor (beta chain) was recorded in a study of blood T cell repertoires in COVID-19. In the study overall: Acute and convalescent COVID-19 specimens originated in the United States, Italy and Spain. T cells, B-cell-depleted T cells, or PBMCs provided the cDNA or gDNA that served as material.

J was trimmed by 1 base and V by 1 base; bases with no gene match: 3. CDR1 is SGHNT, CDR2 YYREEE, per germline (reference sequence). There are 15 residues in the CDR3. Per the study methods: Amplification of reference gene primers provided the estimated nucleated cell counts. The protocol was immunoSEQ multiplex PCR, while the TCRdb copy is restricted to in-frame clones and leaves out a portion. From that table come the V and J calls and clone size; the DNA was used to work out D and trimming. The sample has under 300,000 clones, about 83% seen once; the top ten hold roughly 5.5%. Source material: peripheral blood. The receptor's source is a human donor in a cohort sampled during active COVID-19. This rearrangement joins TRBV5-4 to TRBJ2-7, with TRBD1 identical over 9 bases. The CDR3 loop reads CASSLQTGGSYEQYF. CDR3 in DNA: TGTGCCAGCAGCTTGCAGACAGGGGGGTCCTACGAGCAGTACTTC.